This T cell receptor beta chain was captured by sequencing in a study of circulating CD8 cells and anti-PD-1 response in melanoma. The wider study: Response groups: complete/partial responders versus stable/progressive non-responders. Study-wide findings and caveats: Replicates were generally not done for experiments. Some patients were treatment-naive; others were previously treated.

Germline CDR1 is SSHAT and CDR2 is FNYEAQ (reference sequence). CDR3 length: 15 residues. Four subsets defined by PD-1 and/or TIGIT were sorted from live CD3+CD8+TCRalphabeta+ cells. Using approximately 16 ng of total RNA, TCR libraries were made with the QIAseq Immune Repertoire TCR panel. TCRdb fed the reads into MiXCR, producing one record per CDR3 protein. This sample has about 150 distinct CDR3 sequences, with about a tenth found just once. By share of the sample, this clonotype is large. Its antigen is currently unknown. A read error may account for a junction end that differs from germline. This sequence joins TRBV7-7 and TRBJ1-1; tentative D call: TRBD1 (5 bases). The sequence was collected from a human donor with melanoma. The sample consisted of CD8+ T cells from PBMCs, taken at baseline or after one month of anti-PD-1 therapy (not recorded which). CDR3: CASSLPGQGDTEAFF. The CDR3 DNA is TGTGCTAGCAGCTTACCCGGCCAAGGGGACACTGAAGCTTTCTTT.